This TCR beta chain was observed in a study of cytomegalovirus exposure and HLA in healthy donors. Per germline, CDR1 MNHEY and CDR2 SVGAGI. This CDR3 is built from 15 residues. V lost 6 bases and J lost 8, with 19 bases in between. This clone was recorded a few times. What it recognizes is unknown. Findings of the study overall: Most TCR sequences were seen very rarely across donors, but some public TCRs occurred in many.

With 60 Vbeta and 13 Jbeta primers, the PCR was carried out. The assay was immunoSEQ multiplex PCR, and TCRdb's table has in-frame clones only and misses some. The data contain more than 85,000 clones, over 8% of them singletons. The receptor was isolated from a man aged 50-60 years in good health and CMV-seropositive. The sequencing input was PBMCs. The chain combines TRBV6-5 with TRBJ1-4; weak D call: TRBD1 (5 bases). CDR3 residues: CASSPRTPKGEKLFF. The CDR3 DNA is TGTGCCAGCAGCCCTCGGACACCCAAGGGGGAAAAACTGTTTTTT.